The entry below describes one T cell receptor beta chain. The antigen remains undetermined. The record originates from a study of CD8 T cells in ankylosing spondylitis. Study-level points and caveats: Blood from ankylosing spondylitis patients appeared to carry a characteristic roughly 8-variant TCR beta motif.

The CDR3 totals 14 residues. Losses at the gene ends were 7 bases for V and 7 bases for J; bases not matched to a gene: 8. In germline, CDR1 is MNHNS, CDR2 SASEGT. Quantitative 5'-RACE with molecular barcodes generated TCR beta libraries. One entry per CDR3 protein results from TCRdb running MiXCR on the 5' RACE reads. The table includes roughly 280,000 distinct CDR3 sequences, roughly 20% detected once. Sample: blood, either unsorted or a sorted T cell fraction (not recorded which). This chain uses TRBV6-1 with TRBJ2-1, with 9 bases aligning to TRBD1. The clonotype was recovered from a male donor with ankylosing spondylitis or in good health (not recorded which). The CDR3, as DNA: TGTGCCAGCACCTACGGGACAGGGACAAATGAGCAGTTCTTC. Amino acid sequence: CASTYGTGTNEQFF.